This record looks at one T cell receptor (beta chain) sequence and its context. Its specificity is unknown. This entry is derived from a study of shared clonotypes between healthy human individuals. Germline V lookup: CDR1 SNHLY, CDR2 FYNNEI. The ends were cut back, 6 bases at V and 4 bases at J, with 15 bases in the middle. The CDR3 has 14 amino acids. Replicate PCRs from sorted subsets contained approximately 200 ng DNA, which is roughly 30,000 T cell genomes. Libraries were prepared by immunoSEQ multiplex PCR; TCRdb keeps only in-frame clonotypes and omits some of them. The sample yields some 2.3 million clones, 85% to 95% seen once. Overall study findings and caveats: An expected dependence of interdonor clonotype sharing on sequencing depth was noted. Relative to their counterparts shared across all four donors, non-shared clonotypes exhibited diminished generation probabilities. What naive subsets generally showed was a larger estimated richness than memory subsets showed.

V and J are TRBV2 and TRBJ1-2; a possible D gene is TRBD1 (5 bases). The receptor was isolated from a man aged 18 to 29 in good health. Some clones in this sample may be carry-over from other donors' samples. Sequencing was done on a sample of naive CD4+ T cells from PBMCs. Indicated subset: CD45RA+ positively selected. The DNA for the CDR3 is TGTGCCAGCAGCAGGGAGTCCCTTGGCTATGGCTACACCTTC. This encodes CASSRESLGYGYTF.